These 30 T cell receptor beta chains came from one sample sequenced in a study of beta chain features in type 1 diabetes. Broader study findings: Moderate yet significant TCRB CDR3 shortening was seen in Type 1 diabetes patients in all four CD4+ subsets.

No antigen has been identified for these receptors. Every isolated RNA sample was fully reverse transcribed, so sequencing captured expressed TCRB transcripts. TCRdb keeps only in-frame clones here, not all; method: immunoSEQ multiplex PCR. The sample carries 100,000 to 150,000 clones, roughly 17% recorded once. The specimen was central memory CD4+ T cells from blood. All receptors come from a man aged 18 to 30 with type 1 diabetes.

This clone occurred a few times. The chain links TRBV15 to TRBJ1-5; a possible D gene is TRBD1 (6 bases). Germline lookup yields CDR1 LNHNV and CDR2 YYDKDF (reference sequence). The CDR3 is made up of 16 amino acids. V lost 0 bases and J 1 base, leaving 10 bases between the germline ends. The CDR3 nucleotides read TGTGCCACCAGCAGAGAACAGGGAGGAAGCAATCAGCCCCAGCATTTT. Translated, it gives CATSREQGGSNQPQHF.

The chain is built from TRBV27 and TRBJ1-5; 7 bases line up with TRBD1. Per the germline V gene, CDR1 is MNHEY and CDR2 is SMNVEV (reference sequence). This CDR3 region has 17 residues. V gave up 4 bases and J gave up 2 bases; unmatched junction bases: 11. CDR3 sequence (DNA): TGTGCCAGCAGTTCCCTCACCGACAGGGCTGGCAATCAGCCCCAGCATTTT. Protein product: CASSSLTDRAGNQPQHF.

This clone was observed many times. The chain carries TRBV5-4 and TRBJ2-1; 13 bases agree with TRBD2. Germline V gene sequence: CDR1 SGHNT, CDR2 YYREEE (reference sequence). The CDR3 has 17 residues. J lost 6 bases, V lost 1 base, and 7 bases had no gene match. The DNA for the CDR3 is TGTGCCAGCAGCTTGAGTTTTGGGACTAGCGGGACCAATGAGCAGTTCTTC. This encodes CASSLSFGTSGTNEQFF.

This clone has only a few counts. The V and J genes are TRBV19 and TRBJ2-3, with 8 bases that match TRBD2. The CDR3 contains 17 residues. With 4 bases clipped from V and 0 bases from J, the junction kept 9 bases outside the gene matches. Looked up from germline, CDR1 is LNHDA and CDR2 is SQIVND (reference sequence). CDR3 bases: TGTGCCAGTAGTACCAGACTAGCGAGTGCTAGCACAGATACGCAGTATTTT. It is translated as CASSTRLASASTDTQYF.

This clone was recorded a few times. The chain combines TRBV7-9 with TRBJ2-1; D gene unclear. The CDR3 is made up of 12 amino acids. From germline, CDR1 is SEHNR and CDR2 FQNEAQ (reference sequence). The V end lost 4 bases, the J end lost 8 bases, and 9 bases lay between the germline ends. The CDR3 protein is CASSSSNDEQFF. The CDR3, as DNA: TGTGCCAGCAGCTCATCCAACGATGAGCAGTTCTTC.

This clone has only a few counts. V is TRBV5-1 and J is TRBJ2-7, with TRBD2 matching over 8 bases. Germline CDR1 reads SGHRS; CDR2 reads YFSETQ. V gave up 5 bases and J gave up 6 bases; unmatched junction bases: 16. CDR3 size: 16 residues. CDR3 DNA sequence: TGCGCCAGCAGTGTGTTAGCGGGAAATTCTGTCGGCGAGCAGTACTTC. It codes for CASSVLAGNSVGEQYF.

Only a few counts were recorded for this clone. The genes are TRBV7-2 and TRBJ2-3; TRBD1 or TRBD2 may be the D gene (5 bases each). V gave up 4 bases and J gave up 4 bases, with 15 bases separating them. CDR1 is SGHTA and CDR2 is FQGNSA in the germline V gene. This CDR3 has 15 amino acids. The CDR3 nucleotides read TGTGCCAGCAGCTCATTGGGACGAGCGGCAGATACGCAGTATTTT. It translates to CASSSLGRAADTQYF.

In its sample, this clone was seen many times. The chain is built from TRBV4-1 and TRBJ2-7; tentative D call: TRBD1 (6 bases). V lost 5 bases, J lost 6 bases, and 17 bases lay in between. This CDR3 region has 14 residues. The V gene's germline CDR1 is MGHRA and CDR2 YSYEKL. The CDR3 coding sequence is TGCGCCAGCAGCAGAGGGGCAGGGGCAGCCGAGCAGTACTTC. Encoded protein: CASSRGAGAAEQYF.

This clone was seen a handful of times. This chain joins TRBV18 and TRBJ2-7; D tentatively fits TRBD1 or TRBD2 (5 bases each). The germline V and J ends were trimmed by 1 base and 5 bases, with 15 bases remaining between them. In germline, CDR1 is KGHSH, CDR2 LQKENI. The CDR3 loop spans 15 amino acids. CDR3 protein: CASSPRYGAVDEQYF. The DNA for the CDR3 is TGTGCCAGCTCACCACGGTACGGGGCGGTGGACGAGCAGTACTTC.

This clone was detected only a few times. CDR3 bases: TGTGCCAGCAGCTTAGCGGCAGATAACACTGAAGCTTTCTTT. Translation gives CASSLAADNTEAFF. The chain is built from TRBV7-2 and TRBJ1-1; no definite D call. Germline V gene sequence: CDR1 SGHTA, CDR2 FQGNSA. CDR3 length: 14 residues. V was trimmed by 0 bases and J by 2 bases, leaving 7 bases between them.

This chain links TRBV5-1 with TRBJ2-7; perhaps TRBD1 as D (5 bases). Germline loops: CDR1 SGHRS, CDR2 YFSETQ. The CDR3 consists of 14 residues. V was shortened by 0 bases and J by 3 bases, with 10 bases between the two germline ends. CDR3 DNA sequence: TGCGCCAGCAGCTTGGGCCAGGGTAACTACGAGCAGTACTTC. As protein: CASSLGQGNYEQYF.

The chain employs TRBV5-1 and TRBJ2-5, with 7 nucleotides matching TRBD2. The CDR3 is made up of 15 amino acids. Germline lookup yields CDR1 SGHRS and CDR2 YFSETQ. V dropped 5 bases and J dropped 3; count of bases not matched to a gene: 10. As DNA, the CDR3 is TGCGCCAGCAGTAGAGGCGGGAGTAGGGAAGAGACCCAGTACTTC. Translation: CASSRGGSREETQYF.

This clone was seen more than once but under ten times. The CDR3, as DNA: TGTGCCTGGAGTGCTTCCATAAGAACAGATACGCAGTATTTT. Its protein is CAWSASIRTDTQYF. J is TRBJ2-3 and V is TRBV30; no clear D. Germline assignment: CDR1 GTSNPN and CDR2 SVGIG (reference sequence). The CDR3 contains 14 residues. Trimming cost V 1 base and J 3 bases, with 11 bases left between them. Filled out from reference TRBV30 and TRBJ2-3, the complete variable domain reads SQTIHQWPATLVQPVGSPLSLECTVEGTSNPNLYWYRQAAGRGLQLLFYSVGIGQISSEVPQNLSASRPQDRQFILSSKKLLLSDSGFYLCAWSASIRTDTQYFGPGTRLTVL.

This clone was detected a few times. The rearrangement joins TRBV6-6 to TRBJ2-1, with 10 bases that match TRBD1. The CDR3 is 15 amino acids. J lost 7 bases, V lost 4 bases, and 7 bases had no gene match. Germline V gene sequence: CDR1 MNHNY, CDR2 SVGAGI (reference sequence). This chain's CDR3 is CASSFDRGRGNEQFF. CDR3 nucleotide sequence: TGTGCCAGCAGTTTCGACAGGGGGCGCGGTAATGAGCAGTTCTTC.

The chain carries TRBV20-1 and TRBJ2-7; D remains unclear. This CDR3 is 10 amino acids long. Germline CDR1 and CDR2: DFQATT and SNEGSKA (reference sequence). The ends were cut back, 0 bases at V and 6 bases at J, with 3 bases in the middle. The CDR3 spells CSARDREQYF. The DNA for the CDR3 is TGCAGTGCTAGAGATCGCGAGCAGTACTTC.

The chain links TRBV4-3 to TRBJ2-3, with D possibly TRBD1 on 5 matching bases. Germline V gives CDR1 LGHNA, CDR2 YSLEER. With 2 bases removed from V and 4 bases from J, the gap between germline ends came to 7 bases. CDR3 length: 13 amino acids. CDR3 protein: CASSQMGPDTQYF. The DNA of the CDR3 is TGCGCCAGCAGCCAAATGGGGCCAGATACGCAGTATTTT.

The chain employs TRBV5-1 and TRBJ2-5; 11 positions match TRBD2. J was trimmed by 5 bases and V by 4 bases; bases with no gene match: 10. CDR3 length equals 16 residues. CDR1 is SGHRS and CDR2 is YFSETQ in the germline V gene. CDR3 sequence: CASSLGTTSGTETQYF. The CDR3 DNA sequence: TGCGCCAGCAGCCTTGGCACGACTAGCGGGACGGAGACCCAGTACTTC.

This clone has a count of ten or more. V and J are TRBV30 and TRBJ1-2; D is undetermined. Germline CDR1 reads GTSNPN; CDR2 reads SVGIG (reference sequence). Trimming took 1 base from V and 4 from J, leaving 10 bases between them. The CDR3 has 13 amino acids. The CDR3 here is CAWSGQTSYGYTF. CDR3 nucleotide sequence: TGTGCCTGGAGTGGGCAAACGAGCTATGGCTACACCTTC. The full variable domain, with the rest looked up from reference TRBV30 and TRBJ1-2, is SQTIHQWPATLVQPVGSPLSLECTVEGTSNPNLYWYRQAAGRGLQLLFYSVGIGQISSEVPQNLSASRPQDRQFILSSKKLLLSDSGFYLCAWSGQTSYGYTFGSGTRLTVV.

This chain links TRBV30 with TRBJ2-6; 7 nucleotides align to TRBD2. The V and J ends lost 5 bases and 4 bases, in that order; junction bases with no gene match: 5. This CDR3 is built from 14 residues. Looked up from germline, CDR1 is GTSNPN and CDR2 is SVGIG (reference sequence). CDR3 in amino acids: CAWGGGAGANVLTF. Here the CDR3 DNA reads TGTGCCTGGGGCGGGGGTGCCGGGGCCAACGTCCTGACTTTC. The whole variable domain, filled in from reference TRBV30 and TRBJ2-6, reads SQTIHQWPATLVQPVGSPLSLECTVEGTSNPNLYWYRQAAGRGLQLLFYSVGIGQISSEVPQNLSASRPQDRQFILSSKKLLLSDSGFYLCAWGGGAGANVLTFGAGSRLTVL.

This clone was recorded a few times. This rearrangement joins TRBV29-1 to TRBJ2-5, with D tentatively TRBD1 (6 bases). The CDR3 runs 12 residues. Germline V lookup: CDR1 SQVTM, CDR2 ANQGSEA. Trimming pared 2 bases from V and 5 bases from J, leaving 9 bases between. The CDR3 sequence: CSVENRDETQYF. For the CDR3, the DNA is TGCAGCGTTGAAAACAGGGATGAGACCCAGTACTTC.

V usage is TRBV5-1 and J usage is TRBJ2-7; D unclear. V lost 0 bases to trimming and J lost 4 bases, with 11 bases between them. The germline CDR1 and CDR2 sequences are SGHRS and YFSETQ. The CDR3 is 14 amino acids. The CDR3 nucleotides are TGCGCCAGCAGCTTGGAAGGGCCGATGTACGAGCAGTACTTC. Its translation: CASSLEGPMYEQYF.

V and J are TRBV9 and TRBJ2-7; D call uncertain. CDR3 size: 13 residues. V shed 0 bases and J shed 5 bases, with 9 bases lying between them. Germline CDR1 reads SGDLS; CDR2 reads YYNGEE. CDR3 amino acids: CASSVDSSNEQYF. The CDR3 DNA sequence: TGTGCCAGCAGCGTAGACAGTTCAAACGAGCAGTACTTC.

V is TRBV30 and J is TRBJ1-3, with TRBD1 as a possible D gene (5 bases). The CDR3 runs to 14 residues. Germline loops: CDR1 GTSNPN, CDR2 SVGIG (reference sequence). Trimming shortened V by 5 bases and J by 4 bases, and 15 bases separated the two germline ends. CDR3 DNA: TGTGCCTGGCTCTCCGGGGCCGGCGGAAACACCATATATTTT. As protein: CAWLSGAGGNTIYF.

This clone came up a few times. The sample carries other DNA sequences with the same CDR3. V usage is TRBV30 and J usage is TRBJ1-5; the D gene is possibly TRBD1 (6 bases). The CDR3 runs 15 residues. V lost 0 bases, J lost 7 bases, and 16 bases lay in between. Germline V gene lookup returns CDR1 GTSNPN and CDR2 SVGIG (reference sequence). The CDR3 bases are TGTGCCTGGAGTGTACGGTGGGGGGCCGGGCAGCCCCAGCATTTT. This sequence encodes CAWSVRWGAGQPQHF. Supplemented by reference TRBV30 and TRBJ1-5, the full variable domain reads SQTIHQWPATLVQPVGSPLSLECTVEGTSNPNLYWYRQAAGRGLQLLFYSVGIGQISSEVPQNLSASRPQDRQFILSSKKLLLSDSGFYLCAWSVRWGAGQPQHFGDGTRLSIL.

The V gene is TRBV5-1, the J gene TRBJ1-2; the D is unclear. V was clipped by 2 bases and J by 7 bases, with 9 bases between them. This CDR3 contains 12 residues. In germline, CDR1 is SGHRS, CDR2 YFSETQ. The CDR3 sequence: CASSFDGSGYTF. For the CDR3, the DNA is TGCGCCAGCAGCTTTGATGGGAGTGGCTACACCTTC.

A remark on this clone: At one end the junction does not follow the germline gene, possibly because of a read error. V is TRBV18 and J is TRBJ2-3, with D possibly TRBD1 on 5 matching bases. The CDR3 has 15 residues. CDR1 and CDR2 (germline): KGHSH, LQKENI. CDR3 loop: CASSPPTVAPDTQYF. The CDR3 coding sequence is TGTGCCAGCTCGCCACCGACAGTTGCCCCAGATACGCAGTATTTT.

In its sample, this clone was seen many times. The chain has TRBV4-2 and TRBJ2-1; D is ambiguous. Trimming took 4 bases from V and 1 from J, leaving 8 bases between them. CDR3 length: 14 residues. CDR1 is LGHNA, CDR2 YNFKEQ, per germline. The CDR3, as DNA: TGTGCCAGCAGCCTCCTGGCGTCCTACAATGAGCAGTTCTTC. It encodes CASSLLASYNEQFF.

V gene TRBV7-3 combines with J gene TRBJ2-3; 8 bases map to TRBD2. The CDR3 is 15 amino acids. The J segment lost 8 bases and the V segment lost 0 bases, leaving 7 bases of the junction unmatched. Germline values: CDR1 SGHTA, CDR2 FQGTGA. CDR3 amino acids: CASSLTSGAAGTQYF. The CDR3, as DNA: TGTGCCAGCAGCTTAACTAGCGGGGCCGCGGGTACGCAGTATTTT. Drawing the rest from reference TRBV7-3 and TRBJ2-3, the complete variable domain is GAGVSQTPSNKVTEKGKYVELRCDPISGHTALYWYRQSLGQGPEFLIYFQGTGAADDSGLPNDRFFAVRPEGSVSTLKIQRTERGDSAVYLCASSLTSGAAGTQYFGPGTRLTVL.

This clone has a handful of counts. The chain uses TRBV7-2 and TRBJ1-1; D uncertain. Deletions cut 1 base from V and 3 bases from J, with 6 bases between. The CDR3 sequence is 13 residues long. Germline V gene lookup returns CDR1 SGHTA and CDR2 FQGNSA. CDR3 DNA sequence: TGTGCCAGCAGCTTAGGTTCTGACACTGAAGCTTTCTTT. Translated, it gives CASSLGSDTEAFF.

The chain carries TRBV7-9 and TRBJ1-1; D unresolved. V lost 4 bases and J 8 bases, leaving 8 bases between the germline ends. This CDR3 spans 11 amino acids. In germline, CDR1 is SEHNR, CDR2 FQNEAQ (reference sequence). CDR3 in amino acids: CASSSTREAFF. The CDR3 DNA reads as TGTGCCAGCAGCTCCACCCGAGAAGCTTTCTTT.